Listed below are T cell receptor beta chains from one sample, sequenced in a study of technical replicates of blood from a few donors. Produced via immunoSEQ multiplex PCR; TCRdb's table is partial and in-frame only. The sample carries under 100,000 clones, around 94% recorded once. Sequenced input: T cells isolated from PBMCs. The receptors derive from a human donor in good health. Both conserved end residues are part of each CDR3. A D gene is named only where the DNA matches it firmly. Clone size, where shown, is once, few, many, or a class for clones that have expanded.

15,-,TRBV7-2,-,TRBJ2-7,CASSLGGSGSYEQYF,TGTGCCAGCAGCTTAGGGGGTAGCGGCTCCTACGAGCAGTACTTC
15,-,TRBV19,TRBD1,TRBJ1-2,CASSIGQGVREGYTF,TGTGCCAGTAGTATCGGCCAGGGGGTCCGTGAAGGCTACACCTTC
15,-,TRBV5-5,TRBD1,TRBJ1-2,CASSFGQGANYGYTF,TGTGCCAGCAGCTTCGGACAGGGAGCTAACTATGGCTACACCTTC
15,-,TRBV5-6,-,TRBJ1-2,CASSLSGLSHYGYTF,TGTGCCAGCAGCTTATCGGGACTCTCTCACTATGGCTACACCTTC
15,-,TRBV4-1,TRBD2,TRBJ2-7,CASSHLTGGRYEQYF,TGCGCCAGCAGCCACTTAACGGGGGGGCGTTACGAGCAGTACTTC
14,-,TRBV11-2,-,TRBJ1-2,CASSFPSGGRGYTF,TGTGCCAGCAGCTTCCCTTCCGGGGGACGCGGCTACACCTTC
14,-,TRBV28,TRBD1,TRBJ2-1,CASSFPSRGNEQFF,TGTGCCAGCAGTTTCCCATCCAGGGGGAATGAGCAGTTCTTC
16,-,TRBV11-2,TRBD2,TRBJ2-1,CASSPQAGGPYNEQFF,TGTGCCAGCAGTCCACAAGCGGGAGGGCCTTACAATGAGCAGTTCTTC
15,once,TRBV5-1,TRBD1,TRBJ2-2,CASSIGQGATGELFF,TGCGCCAGCAGCATAGGACAGGGGGCCACCGGGGAGCTGTTTTTT
14,-,TRBV19,TRBD2,TRBJ2-7,CASSMAGVGFEQYF,TGTGCCAGTAGTATGGCGGGAGTAGGGTTCGAGCAGTACTTC
15,-,TRBV6-5,TRBD2,TRBJ2-1,CASSPRKAGVGEQFF,TGTGCCAGCAGTCCCCGTAAAGCGGGAGTTGGCGAGCAGTTCTTC
17,-,TRBV4-2,TRBD1,TRBJ1-1,CASSARQGVSGNTEAFF,TGTGCCAGCAGCGCCCGACAGGGGGTTAGCGGTAACACTGAAGCTTTCTTT
12,-,TRBV19,-,TRBJ1-1,CASSRGNTEAFF,TGTGCCAGTAGTAGAGGGAACACTGAAGCTTTCTTT
16,-,TRBV4-1,TRBD1,TRBJ1-1,CASSRDRGRGNTEAFF,TGCGCCAGCAGCCGGGACAGGGGGCGCGGGAACACTGAAGCTTTCTTT
16,once,TRBV7-8,TRBD1,TRBJ2-7,CASSFPGQGANYEQYF,TGTGCCAGCAGCTTTCCGGGACAGGGGGCCAACTACGAGCAGTACTTC
13,-,TRBV6-5,TRBD1,TRBJ1-2,CASSRDRNYGYTF,TGTGCCAGCAGTAGGGACAGGAACTATGGCTACACCTTC
14,-,TRBV19,-,TRBJ2-5,CASSTPAEQETQYF,TGTGCCAGTAGTACCCCAGCGGAACAAGAGACCCAGTACTTC
13,-,TRBV2,TRBD2,TRBJ2-5,CASSGLALETQYF,TGTGCCAGCAGTGGACTAGCTCTGGAGACCCAGTACTTC
16,-,TRBV11-3,-,TRBJ1-1,CASSLDQSSSGTEAFF,TGTGCCAGCAGCTTAGATCAGTCGTCGTCGGGCACTGAAGCTTTCTTT
15,-,TRBV19,TRBD1,TRBJ2-7,CASNSPTRDSHEQYF,TGTGCCAGTAATTCGCCCACCCGGGACAGCCACGAGCAGTACTTC
16,-,TRBV19,-,TRBJ2-1,CASSTLLSSSYNEQFF,TGTGCCAGTAGTACTTTACTTTCAAGCTCCTACAATGAGCAGTTCTTC
15,-,TRBV9,-,TRBJ2-6,CASSGQGGGANVLTF,TGTGCCAGCAGTGGACAGGGAGGGGGGGCCAACGTCCTGACTTTC
15,-,TRBV4-2,-,TRBJ1-5,CASSLLRGSNQPQHF,TGTGCCAGCAGCCTACTTCGGGGTAGCAATCAGCCCCAGCATTTT
14,once,TRBV10-2,TRBD2,TRBJ2-7,CASSVLAGGYEQYF,TGCGCCAGCAGTGTTCTAGCGGGAGGGTACGAGCAGTACTTC
13,-,TRBV28,TRBD1,TRBJ1-2,CASSPTGASGYTF,TGTGCCAGCAGTCCTACAGGGGCCTCTGGCTACACCTTC
12,-,TRBV10-1,-,TRBJ2-1,CASSEDFNEQFF,TGCGCCAGCAGTGAGGACTTCAATGAGCAGTTCTTC
18,few,TRBV29-1,TRBD1,TRBJ2-2,CSVRLRPGQGVVAGELFF,TGCAGCGTTCGGTTACGGCCGGGACAGGGGGTTGTAGCCGGGGAGCTGTTTTTT
15,once,TRBV18,-,TRBJ2-1,CASSPAGGSYNEQFF,TGTGCCAGCTCACCAGCGGGTGGCTCCTACAATGAGCAGTTCTTC
15,-,TRBV7-6,-,TRBJ2-4,CASSLYEDSKNIQYF,TGTGCCAGCAGCTTATACGAGGATTCCAAAAACATTCAGTACTTC
16,-,TRBV11-3,TRBD1,TRBJ1-4,CASSSGTGSVDEKLFF,TGTGCCAGCAGCTCCGGGACAGGGAGTGTGGACGAAAAACTGTTTTTT
18,-,TRBV4-1,-,TRBJ1-3,CASSQELAGASSGNTIYF,TGCGCCAGCAGCCAAGAACTGGCAGGGGCCAGCTCTGGAAACACCATATATTTT
13,once,TRBV5-1,TRBD1,TRBJ2-1,CASSQDRVGEQFF,TGCGCCAGCAGCCAGGACAGGGTCGGGGAGCAGTTCTTC
12,-,TRBV29-1,-,TRBJ1-2,CSAKPGDYGYTF,TGCAGCGCCAAGCCAGGGGACTATGGCTACACCTTC
17,-,TRBV7-7,TRBD2,TRBJ2-1,CASSSNPPGTNYNEQFF,TGTGCCAGCAGCTCCAACCCACCCGGGACTAACTACAATGAGCAGTTCTTC
11,-,TRBV7-2,-,TRBJ2-1,CASSYSPEQFF,TGTGCCAGCAGCTACAGTCCTGAGCAGTTCTTC
16,-,TRBV10-1,TRBD2,TRBJ2-1,CASSFSGTSGYNEQFF,TGCGCCAGCAGCTTTTCCGGGACTAGCGGGTACAATGAGCAGTTCTTC
17,-,TRBV5-1,-,TRBJ2-7,CASSLSGQPWSSYEQYF,TGCGCCAGCAGCTTGTCCGGACAGCCGTGGAGCTCCTACGAGCAGTACTTC
15,few,TRBV2,TRBD2,TRBJ2-2,CASRTLAGWAGELFF,TGTGCCAGCAGGACCCTAGCGGGGTGGGCCGGGGAGCTGTTTTTT
12,once,TRBV6-5,-,TRBJ1-2,CASRSGDNGYTF,TGTGCCAGCAGAAGCGGGGACAACGGCTACACCTTC
15,-,TRBV11-2,-,TRBJ1-4,CASSLDRGADEKLFF,TGTGCCAGCAGCTTAGATCGGGGGGCGGATGAAAAACTGTTTTTT
14,-,TRBV7-2,TRBD1,TRBJ2-3,CASSLGQGPDTQYF,TGTGCCAGCAGCTTGGGACAGGGTCCAGATACGCAGTATTTT
15,-,TRBV7-3,-,TRBJ1-4,CASSRIRQGCEKLFF,TGTGCCAGCAGCCGCATTAGGCAGGGGTGTGAAAAACTGTTTTTT
15,-,TRBV28,-,TRBJ2-6,CASSRTGTGANVLTF,TGTGCCAGCAGTCGTACAGGCACTGGGGCCAACGTCCTGACTTTC
15,-,TRBV14,-,TRBJ2-7,CASSLKSTSAYEQYF,TGTGCCAGCAGCCTAAAATCGACATCGGCCTACGAGCAGTACTTC
13,-,TRBV11-1,-,TRBJ1-5,CASSPGRNQPQHF,TGTGCCAGCAGCCCAGGTAGGAATCAGCCCCAGCATTTT
15,-,TRBV5-1,-,TRBJ1-1,CASSLANSGDTEAFF,TGCGCCAGCAGCTTGGCCAATTCGGGGGACACTGAAGCTTTCTTT
16,-,TRBV19,TRBD2,TRBJ2-3,CASSVSGASSRDTQYF,TGTGCCAGTAGCGTCAGCGGGGCTTCCTCTAGGGATACGCAGTATTTT
12,few,TRBV2,-,TRBJ2-2,CASITNSGELFF,TGTGCCAGCATTACGAACAGCGGGGAGCTGTTTTTT
14,-,TRBV25-1,TRBD1,TRBJ2-5,CASSLTGAGGTQYF,TGTGCCAGCAGCTTGACAGGGGCCGGGGGGACCCAGTACTTC
16,-,TRBV9,TRBD2,TRBJ2-2,CASSPPAGANTGELFF,TGTGCCAGCAGCCCCCCAGCGGGGGCGAACACCGGGGAGCTGTTTTTT
15,-,TRBV2,-,TRBJ1-5,CASSASRGTGQPQHF,TGTGCCAGCAGTGCGTCACGGGGGACGGGTCAGCCCCAGCATTTT
9,-,TRBV6-5,-,TRBJ2-7,CASSSEQYF,TGTGCCAGCTCTTCGGAGCAGTACTTC
15,-,TRBV7-9,-,TRBJ2-3,CASIARGGGTSTQYF,TGTGCCAGCATCGCGAGGGGAGGGGGAACGAGTACGCAGTATTTT
15,-,TRBV10-1,TRBD2,TRBJ2-1,CASSGGGGGYNEQFF,TGCGCCAGCAGTGGTGGTGGCGGGGGATACAATGAGCAGTTCTTC
15,-,TRBV5-1,TRBD2,TRBJ2-7,CASSLGAGGSYEQYF,TGCGCCAGCAGCTTGGGGGCGGGGGGCTCCTACGAGCAGTACTTC